The source of this T cell receptor (beta chain) is a study of shared clonotypes between healthy human individuals. Details on this clone: Its antigen is still unknown.

Regarding the study as a whole: Memory subsets generally showed smaller estimated richness than naive subsets did.

Clones were read by immunoSEQ multiplex PCR, and TCRdb kept only the in-frame ones, dropping some. The profile shows more than 1,200,000 clones, about 98.5% of them singletons. Trimming took off 2 bases at V and 12 bases at J, with 13 bases between the two ends. There are 12 residues in the CDR3. CDR1 GTSNPN and CDR2 SVGIG come from the germline V gene (reference sequence). The J gene is TRBJ1-4, the V gene TRBV30, with D possibly TRBD1 on 6 matching bases. This sequence originates from a man aged 25 to 40 in good health. Sequences were obtained from naive CD4+ T cells sorted from blood. Subset here: CD45RA+ positively selected. Here the CDR3 DNA reads TGTGCCTGGAGTCACAGGGACCGGGAACTGTTTTTT. It encodes CAWSHRDRELFF.